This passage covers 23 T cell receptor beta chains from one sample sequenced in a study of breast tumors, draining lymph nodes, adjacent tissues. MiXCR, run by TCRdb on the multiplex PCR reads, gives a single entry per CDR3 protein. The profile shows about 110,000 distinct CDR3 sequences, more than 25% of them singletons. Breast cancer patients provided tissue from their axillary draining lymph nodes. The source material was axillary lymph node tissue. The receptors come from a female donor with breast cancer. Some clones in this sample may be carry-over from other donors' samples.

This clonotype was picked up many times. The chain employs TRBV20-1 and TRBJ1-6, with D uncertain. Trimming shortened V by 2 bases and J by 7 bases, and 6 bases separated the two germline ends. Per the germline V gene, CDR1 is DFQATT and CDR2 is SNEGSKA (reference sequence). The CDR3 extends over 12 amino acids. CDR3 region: CSARQTNSPLHF. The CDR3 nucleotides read TGCAGTGCTAGACAAACCAATTCACCCCTCCACTTT.

The CDR3 sequence is CASSTRSSGGTQYF. CDR3 DNA: TGTGCCAGCAGCACTAGGTCTAGCGGGGGGACCCAGTACTTC. This rearrangement joins TRBV7-2 to TRBJ2-5, with 10 bases matching TRBD2. Germline assignment: CDR1 SGHTA and CDR2 FQGNSA. After removal of 5 bases from V and 7 bases from J, the junction contained 7 bases not matched to a gene. This CDR3 is built from 14 residues.

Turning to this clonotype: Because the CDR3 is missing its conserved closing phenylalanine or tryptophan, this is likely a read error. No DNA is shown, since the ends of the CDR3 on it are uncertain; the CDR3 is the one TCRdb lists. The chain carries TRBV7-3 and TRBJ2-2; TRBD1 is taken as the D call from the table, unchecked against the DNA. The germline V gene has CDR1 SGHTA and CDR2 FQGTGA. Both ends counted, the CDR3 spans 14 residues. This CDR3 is CASSSGTNTGELMS.

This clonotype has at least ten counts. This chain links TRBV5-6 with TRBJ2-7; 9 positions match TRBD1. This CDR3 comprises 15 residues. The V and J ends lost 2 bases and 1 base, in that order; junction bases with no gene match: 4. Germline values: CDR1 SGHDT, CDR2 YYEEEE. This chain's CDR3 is CASSFDRGLSYEQYF. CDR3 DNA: TGTGCCAGCAGCTTCGACAGGGGGTTATCCTACGAGCAGTACTTC.

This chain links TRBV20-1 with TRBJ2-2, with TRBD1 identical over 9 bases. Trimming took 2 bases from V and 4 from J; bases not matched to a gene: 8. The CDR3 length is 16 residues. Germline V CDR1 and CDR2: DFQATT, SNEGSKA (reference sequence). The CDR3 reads CSARRQGGATTGELFF. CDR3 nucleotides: TGCAGTGCTAGAAGACAGGGGGGGGCCACCACCGGGGAGCTGTTTTTT.

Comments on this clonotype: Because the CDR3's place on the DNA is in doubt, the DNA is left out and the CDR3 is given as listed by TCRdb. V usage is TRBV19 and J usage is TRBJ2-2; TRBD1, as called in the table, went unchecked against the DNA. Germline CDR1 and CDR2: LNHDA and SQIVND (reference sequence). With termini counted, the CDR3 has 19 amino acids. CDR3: CASRGQGNKETQYFGELFF.

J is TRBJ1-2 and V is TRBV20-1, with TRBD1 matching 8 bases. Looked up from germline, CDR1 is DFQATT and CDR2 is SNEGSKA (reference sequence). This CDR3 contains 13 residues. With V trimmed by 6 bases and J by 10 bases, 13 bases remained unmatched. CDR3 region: CSATRQGSDAYTF. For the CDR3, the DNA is TGCAGTGCAACCAGACAGGGGTCGGATGCCTACACCTTC.

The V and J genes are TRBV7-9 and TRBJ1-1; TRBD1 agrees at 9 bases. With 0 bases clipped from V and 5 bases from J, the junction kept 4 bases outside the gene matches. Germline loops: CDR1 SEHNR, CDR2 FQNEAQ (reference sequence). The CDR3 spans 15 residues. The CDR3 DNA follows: TGTGCCAGCAGCTTAGCCGGGACAGGGTGGACTGAAGCTTTCTTT. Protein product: CASSLAGTGWTEAFF.

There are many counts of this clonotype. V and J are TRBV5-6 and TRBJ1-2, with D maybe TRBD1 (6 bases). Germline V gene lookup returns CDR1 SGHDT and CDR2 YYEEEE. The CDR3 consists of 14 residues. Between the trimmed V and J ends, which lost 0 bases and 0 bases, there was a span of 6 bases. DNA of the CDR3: TGTGCCAGCAGCTTGGGGGGGCCTAACTATGGCTACACCTTC. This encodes CASSLGGPNYGYTF.

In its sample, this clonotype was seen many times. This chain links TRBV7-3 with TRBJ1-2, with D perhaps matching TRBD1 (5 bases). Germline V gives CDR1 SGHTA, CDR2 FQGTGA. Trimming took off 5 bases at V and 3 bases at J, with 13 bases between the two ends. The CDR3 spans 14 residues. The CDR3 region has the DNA TGTGCCAGCAGCCCCCATCGGGGCGACTATGGCTACACCTTC. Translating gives CASSPHRGDYGYTF.

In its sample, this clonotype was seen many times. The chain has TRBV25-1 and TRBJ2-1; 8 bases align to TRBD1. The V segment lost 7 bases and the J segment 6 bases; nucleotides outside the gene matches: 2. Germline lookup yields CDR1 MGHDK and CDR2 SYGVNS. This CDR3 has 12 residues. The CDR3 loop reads CASTGQANEQFF. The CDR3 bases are TGTGCCAGCACGGGACAGGCCAATGAGCAGTTCTTC.

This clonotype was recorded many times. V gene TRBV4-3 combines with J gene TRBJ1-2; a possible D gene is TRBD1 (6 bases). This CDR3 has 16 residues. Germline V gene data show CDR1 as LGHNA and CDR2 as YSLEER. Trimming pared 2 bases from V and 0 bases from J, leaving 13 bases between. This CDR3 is CASSQYKDRPNYGYTF. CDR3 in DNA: TGCGCCAGCAGCCAATATAAAGACAGGCCTAACTATGGCTACACCTTC.

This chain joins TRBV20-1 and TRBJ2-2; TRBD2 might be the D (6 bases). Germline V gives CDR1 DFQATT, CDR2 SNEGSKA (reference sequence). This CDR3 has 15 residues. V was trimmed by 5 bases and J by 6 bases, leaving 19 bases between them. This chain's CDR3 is CSAGTGSGRAGELFF. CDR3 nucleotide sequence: TGCAGTGCTGGTACCGGGAGTGGTAGGGCCGGGGAGCTGTTTTTT.

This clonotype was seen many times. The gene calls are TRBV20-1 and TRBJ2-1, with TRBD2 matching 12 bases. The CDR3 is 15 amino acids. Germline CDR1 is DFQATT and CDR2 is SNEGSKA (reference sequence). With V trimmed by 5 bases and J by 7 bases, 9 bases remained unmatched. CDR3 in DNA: TGCAGTGCTCCCACTCTAGCGGGGGGGCGGAATGAGCAGTTCTTC. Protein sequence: CSAPTLAGGRNEQFF.

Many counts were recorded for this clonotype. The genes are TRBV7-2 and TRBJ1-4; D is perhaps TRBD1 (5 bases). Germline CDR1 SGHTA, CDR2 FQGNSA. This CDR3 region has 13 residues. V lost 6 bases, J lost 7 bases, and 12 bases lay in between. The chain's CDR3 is CASRKTRGEKLFF. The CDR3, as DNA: TGTGCCAGCAGAAAGACTAGGGGTGAAAAACTGTTTTTT.

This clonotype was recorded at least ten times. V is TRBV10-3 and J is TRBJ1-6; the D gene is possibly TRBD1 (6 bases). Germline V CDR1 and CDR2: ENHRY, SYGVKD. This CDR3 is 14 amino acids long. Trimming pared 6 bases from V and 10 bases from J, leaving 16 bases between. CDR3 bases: TGTGCCATCAGGAAAGGAACAGGGAAGTCACCCCTCCACTTT. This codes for CAIRKGTGKSPLHF.

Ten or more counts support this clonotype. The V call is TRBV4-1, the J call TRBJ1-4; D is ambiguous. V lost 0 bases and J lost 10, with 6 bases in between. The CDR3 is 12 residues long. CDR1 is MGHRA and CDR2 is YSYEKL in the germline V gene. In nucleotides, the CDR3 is TGCGCCAGCAGCCAAGATGGAATAAAACTGTTTTTT. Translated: CASSQDGIKLFF.

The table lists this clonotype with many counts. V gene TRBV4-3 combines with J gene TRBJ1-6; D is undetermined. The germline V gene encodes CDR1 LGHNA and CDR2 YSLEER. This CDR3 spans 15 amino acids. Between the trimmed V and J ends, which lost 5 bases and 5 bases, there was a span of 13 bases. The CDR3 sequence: CASSESPRDNSPLHF. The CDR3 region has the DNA TGCGCCAGCAGCGAAAGCCCCCGGGATAATTCACCCCTCCACTTT.

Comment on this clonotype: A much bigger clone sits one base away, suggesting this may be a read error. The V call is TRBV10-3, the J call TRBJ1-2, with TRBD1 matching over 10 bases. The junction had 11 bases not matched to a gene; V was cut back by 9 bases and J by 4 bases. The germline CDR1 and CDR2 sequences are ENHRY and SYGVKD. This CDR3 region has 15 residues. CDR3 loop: CAMGGDRGDSYGYTF. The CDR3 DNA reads TGTGCCATGGGAGGGGACAGGGGTGATAGCTATGGCTACACCTTC.

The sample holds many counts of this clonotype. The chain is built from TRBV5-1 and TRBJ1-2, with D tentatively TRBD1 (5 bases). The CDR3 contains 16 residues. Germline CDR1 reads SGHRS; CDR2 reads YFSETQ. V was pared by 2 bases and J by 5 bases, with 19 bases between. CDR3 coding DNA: TGCGCCAGCAGCTTAACTCCAGGGCTTGTGGGGTATGGCTACACCTTC. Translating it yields CASSLTPGLVGYGYTF.

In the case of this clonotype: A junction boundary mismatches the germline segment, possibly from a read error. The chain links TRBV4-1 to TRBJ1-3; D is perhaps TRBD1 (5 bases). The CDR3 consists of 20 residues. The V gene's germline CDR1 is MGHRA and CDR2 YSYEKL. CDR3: CAGSRTRDGRNNSSGNTIYF. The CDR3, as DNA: TGCGCCGGCAGCCGCACCCGGGACGGACGAAATAATAGCTCTGGAAACACCATATATTTT.

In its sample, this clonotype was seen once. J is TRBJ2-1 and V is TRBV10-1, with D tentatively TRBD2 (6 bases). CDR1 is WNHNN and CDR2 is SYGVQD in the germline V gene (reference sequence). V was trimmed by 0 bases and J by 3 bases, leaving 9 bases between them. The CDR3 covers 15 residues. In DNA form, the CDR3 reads TGCGCCAGCAGTGAGTCTAGCGGCCACTACAATGAGCAGTTCTTC. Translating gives CASSESSGHYNEQFF.

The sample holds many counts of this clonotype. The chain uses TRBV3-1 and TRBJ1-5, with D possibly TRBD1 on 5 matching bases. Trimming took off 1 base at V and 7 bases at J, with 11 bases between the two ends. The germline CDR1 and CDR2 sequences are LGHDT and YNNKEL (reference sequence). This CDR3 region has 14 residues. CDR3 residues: CASSQGGTRQPQHF. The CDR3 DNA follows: TGTGCCAGCAGCCAAGGGGGCACGCGACAGCCCCAGCATTTT.